This T cell receptor beta chain was captured by sequencing in a study of identical twins. Unique molecular identifiers were present on the cDNA, which also gained a universal primer site by template switching. TCRdb re-derived calls from the 5' RACE reads in MiXCR, one entry per CDR3 protein. Altogether a few hundred thousand distinct CDR3 sequences are present, nearly 15% being singletons, with the ten largest covering roughly 0.4%. Donors were all healthy Caucasians. This CDR3 spans 13 amino acids. V lost 6 bases, J lost 10 bases, and 18 bases lay in between. This clonotype appeared a few times. Antigen unknown. Study outcomes and limitations: The models gave estimates that fell short of the out-of-frame TCR alpha sharing seen in monozygotic twins.

The data also belong to a second study, concerning yellow fever vaccine responses in identical twins. This second report adds: Twins' vaccine T cell response reportedly seemed partly convergent, partly personalized.

The V and J genes are TRBV12-3 or TRBV12-4 and TRBJ1-2, with TRBD1 as a possible D gene (6 bases). Sample: CD4+ T cells sorted from blood. The TCR sequence derives from a woman aged 18-35 years in good health. CDR3 sequence (DNA): TGTGCCAGCAGCCCTTCGGGACACGTTGCCTACACCTTC. It yields the protein CASSPSGHVAYTF.